This passage covers 22 T cell receptor beta chains from one sample sequenced in a study of cytomegalovirus exposure and HLA in healthy donors (dated by TCRdb to the late 2010s). Library creation used the immunoSEQ multiplex PCR assay. A mixture of 60 forward primers for TCR Vbeta segments and 13 reverse primers for TCR Jbeta segments was used in the multiplex PCR. TCRdb limited this immuneACCESS table to in-frame rearrangements with V and J called. A share of clones is missing; checked studies link under half to unresolved V genes, and the rest is unexplained. In this sample the table shows fewer than 200,000 clones, around 63% of which occur a single time. The ten biggest clones cover 4.5% of the sample. The sequenced material came from PBMCs. All receptors come from a woman aged 18-29 years in good health and CMV-seropositive.

The CDR3 sequence is CASSLEDTMNTEAFF. The CDR3, as DNA: TGCGCCAGCAGCTTGGAGGACACGATGAACACTGAAGCTTTCTTT. The rearrangement joins TRBV5-1 to TRBJ1-1; TRBD1 might be the D (5 bases). The CDR3 contains 15 residues. The ends were cut back, 0 bases at V and 0 bases at J, with 9 bases in the middle. CDR1 is SGHRS and CDR2 is YFSETQ in the germline V gene.

The chain couples TRBV15 to TRBJ2-7; 12 nucleotides agree with TRBD2. Germline V gene lookup returns CDR1 LNHNV and CDR2 YYDKDF (reference sequence). This CDR3 has 15 residues. Germline trimming cut 2 bases from V and 3 bases from J; bases unmatched to any gene: 2. CDR3 sequence: CATSRTSGGNYEQYF. The DNA for the CDR3 is TGTGCCACCAGCAGAACTAGCGGGGGGAACTACGAGCAGTACTTC.

The chain couples TRBV7-3 to TRBJ1-1; possibly TRBD1 for D (5 bases). Trimming removed 6 bases from V and 4 bases from J, with 15 bases in between. Germline loops: CDR1 SGHTA, CDR2 FQGTGA. This CDR3 region has 14 residues. In DNA form, the CDR3 reads TGTGCCAGCAGTTCTAAGGTTGGGGCCACTGAAGCTTTCTTT. Translated: CASSSKVGATEAFF.

The chain couples TRBV30 to TRBJ2-3; 12 nucleotides match TRBD2. The CDR3 length is 17 residues. Germline V gives CDR1 GTSNPN, CDR2 SVGIG (reference sequence). Losses at the gene ends were 0 bases for V and 0 bases for J; bases not matched to a gene: 4. The DNA of the CDR3 is TGTGCCTGGAGTGTATTCCTAGCGGGAGGGAGCACAGATACGCAGTATTTT. It specifies CAWSVFLAGGSTDTQYF.

This clone was detected once. The gene calls are TRBV27 and TRBJ2-3, with a tentative D call TRBD2 (5 bases). Germline V gene lookup returns CDR1 MNHEY and CDR2 SMNVEV (reference sequence). This CDR3 contains 14 residues. The germline V and J ends were trimmed by 2 bases and 0 bases, with 6 bases remaining between them. This CDR3 reads CASSLEGSTDTQYF. CDR3 sequence (DNA): TGTGCCAGCAGTTTAGAGGGCAGCACAGATACGCAGTATTTT.

This chain connects TRBV5-1 to TRBJ2-1; 9 bases line up with TRBD2. J lost 4 bases, V lost 2 bases, and 7 bases had no gene match. Germline V CDR1 and CDR2: SGHRS, YFSETQ. This CDR3 is 16 amino acids long. CDR3 coding DNA: TGCGCCAGCAGCTTTGCAAGCGGGGGGTATTACAATGAGCAGTTCTTC. Encoded protein: CASSFASGGYYNEQFF.

This clone was detected once. CDR3 amino acids: CASSIRRNNQPQHF. CDR3 DNA sequence: TGTGCCAGCAGTATCCGGAGAAACAATCAGCCCCAGCATTTT. The rearrangement links TRBV27 to TRBJ1-5; no definite D call. CDR1 is MNHEY and CDR2 is SMNVEV in the germline V gene (reference sequence). Trimming stripped 5 bases from V and 3 bases from J, with 11 bases between. The CDR3 runs 14 residues.

The chain is built from TRBV5-6 and TRBJ2-5, with TRBD2 matching over 11 bases. With 2 bases clipped from V and 4 bases from J, the junction kept 7 bases outside the gene matches. In germline, CDR1 is SGHDT, CDR2 YYEEEE. The CDR3 is made up of 16 amino acids. In DNA, the CDR3 is TGTGCCAGCAGCTTAAATAGCGGGGGGGCCGTAGAGACCCAGTACTTC. Protein product: CASSLNSGGAVETQYF.

The chain has TRBV6-5 and TRBJ1-2; D is ambiguous. The CDR3 has 13 amino acids. Trimming pared 3 bases from V and 3 bases from J, leaving 8 bases between. The germline V gene has CDR1 MNHEY and CDR2 SVGAGI. In DNA, the CDR3 is TGTGCCAGCAGTTATGGCCAGTACTATGGCTACACCTTC. It yields the protein CASSYGQYYGYTF.

The chain joins TRBV2 to TRBJ2-2; 7 nucleotides align to TRBD1. Looked up from germline, CDR1 is SNHLY and CDR2 is FYNNEI. This CDR3 is 16 amino acids long. Losses at the gene ends were 4 bases for V and 0 bases for J; bases not matched to a gene: 5. The CDR3 sequence is CASSGQGVANTGELFF. Written as DNA, the CDR3 is TGTGCCAGCAGTGGTCAGGGGGTGGCGAACACCGGGGAGCTGTTTTTT.

This clone was seen a handful of times. The chain joins TRBV27 to TRBJ1-4, with 7 bases aligning to TRBD1. Germline CDR1 reads MNHEY; CDR2 reads SMNVEV (reference sequence). This CDR3 is built from 14 residues. The V and J ends lost 5 bases and 3 bases, in that order; junction bases with no gene match: 3. DNA of the CDR3: TGTGCCAGCAGTACCGGGACAGCTAATGAAAAACTGTTTTTT. Translated: CASSTGTANEKLFF.

The CDR3 sequence is CASSPPATVGEQYF. As DNA, the CDR3 is TGTGCCAGCTCACCACCGGCTACAGTGGGCGAGCAGTACTTC. V usage is TRBV18 and J usage is TRBJ2-7, with D uncertain. The germline V gene has CDR1 KGHSH and CDR2 LQKENI. This CDR3 comprises 14 residues. Trimming left V 0 bases short and J 6 bases short, with 12 bases between.

V is TRBV28 and J is TRBJ2-3; D not certain. V was cut by 2 bases and J by 2 bases, with 8 bases left in between. CDR1 is MDHEN, CDR2 SYDVKM, per germline. This CDR3 spans 14 amino acids. The CDR3 coding sequence is TGTGCCAGCAGTTTAAGCTGGTCCACAGATACGCAGTATTTT. It yields the protein CASSLSWSTDTQYF.

The rearrangement uses TRBV5-6 and TRBJ1-1; D possibly corresponds to TRBD1 (6 bases). The V gene's germline CDR1 is SGHDT and CDR2 YYEEEE. V was clipped by 1 base and J by 3 bases, with 16 bases between them. CDR3 length equals 16 residues. In nucleotides, the CDR3 is TGTGCCAGCAGCTTGAGGGGGTTTTTGATGGACACTGAAGCTTTCTTT. It codes for CASSLRGFLMDTEAFF.

J is TRBJ2-5 and V is TRBV25-1; D gene unclear. The CDR3 has 9 amino acids. The germline CDR1 and CDR2 sequences are MGHDK and SYGVNS. The V gene lost 8 bases and the J gene lost 4 bases, with 2 bases spanning the gap. The CDR3 reads CASLETQYF. CDR3 bases: TGTGCCAGCCTAGAGACCCAGTACTTC.

This chain joins TRBV6-1 and TRBJ1-1, with D tentatively TRBD1 (5 bases). CDR3 size: 14 residues. The germline V and J ends were trimmed by 4 bases and 5 bases, with 14 bases remaining between them. Germline V gene lookup returns CDR1 MNHNS and CDR2 SASEGT. The CDR3 protein is CASSGYRRATEAFF. The CDR3 nucleotides are TGTGCCAGCAGTGGATACAGGCGAGCGACTGAAGCTTTCTTT.

The chain recombines TRBV6-1 with TRBJ1-4; weak D call: TRBD1 (6 bases). Germline lookup yields CDR1 MNHNS and CDR2 SASEGT. V was shortened by 7 bases and J by 5 bases, with 17 bases between the two germline ends. CDR3 length: 15 amino acids. This chain's CDR3 is CASTFGRGVNEKLFF. The CDR3 coding sequence is TGTGCCAGCACCTTCGGGAGGGGGGTGAATGAAAAACTGTTTTTT.

The chain recombines TRBV7-8 with TRBJ2-5, with TRBD2 matching 8 bases. Per the germline V gene, CDR1 is SGHVS and CDR2 is FQNEAQ. The CDR3 runs 14 residues. Trimming cost V 3 bases and J 4 bases; bases outside gene matches: 4. CDR3 region: CASSFAGGLETQYF. CDR3 in DNA: TGTGCCAGCAGCTTTGCGGGGGGCCTAGAGACCCAGTACTTC.

The V gene is TRBV2, the J gene TRBJ2-4; TRBD2 aligns across 9 bases. Germline CDR1 reads SNHLY; CDR2 reads FYNNEI. This CDR3 is 18 amino acids long. After removal of 2 bases from V and 0 bases from J, the junction contained 8 bases not matched to a gene. This CDR3 is CASSETSGSGLAKNIQYF. The CDR3 DNA reads TGTGCCAGCAGTGAAACTAGCGGGTCAGGACTAGCCAAAAACATTCAGTACTTC.

The gene calls are TRBV6-5 and TRBJ1-1; tentatively, D is TRBD1 (6 bases). The CDR3 runs 15 residues. V was shortened by 2 bases and J by 6 bases, with 16 bases between the two germline ends. Germline V lookup: CDR1 MNHEY, CDR2 SVGAGI. CDR3 region: CASSYPGQGSSEAFF. The CDR3 DNA reads as TGTGCCAGCAGTTACCCCGGTCAGGGGAGTTCTGAAGCTTTCTTT.

V and J are TRBV5-4 and TRBJ2-7; D may be TRBD2 (5 bases). The V and J ends lost 0 bases and 3 bases respectively, with 10 bases between them. This CDR3 region has 14 residues. In germline, CDR1 is SGHNT, CDR2 YYREEE (reference sequence). CDR3 protein: CASSLEVGDYEQYF. CDR3 sequence (DNA): TGTGCCAGCAGCTTGGAAGTGGGAGACTACGAGCAGTACTTC.

This clone turned up a few times. The J gene is TRBJ2-5, the V gene TRBV27; the match to TRBD2 covers 10 bases. The CDR3 spans 18 residues. Germline V lookup: CDR1 MNHEY, CDR2 SMNVEV (reference sequence). The V segment lost 7 bases and the J segment 1 base; nucleotides outside the gene matches: 15. CDR3 sequence reads: CASTPTGLLAGVQETQYF. DNA of the CDR3: TGTGCCAGCACCCCAACTGGTTTGCTAGCGGGAGTCCAAGAGACCCAGTACTTC.